This T cell receptor (beta chain) was sequenced in a study of blood T cell repertoires in COVID-19. Sequencing was performed with immunoSEQ multiplex PCR; in TCRdb, only in-frame clones are kept and a portion is missing. This sample has about 170,000 clones, with about 88% found just once. Germline V gene data show CDR1 as KGHSH and CDR2 as LQKENI. The CDR3 is 15 residues long. Trimming cost V 6 bases and J 2 bases; bases outside gene matches: 8. V gene TRBV18 combines with J gene TRBJ2-7; TRBD1 aligns across 9 bases. The TCR originated in a man between 60 and 75 years old with COVID-19, enrolled during active disease. Source material: peripheral blood. CDR3 protein: CASSPRQGGPYEQYF. The CDR3 DNA sequence: TGTGCCAGCTCCCCAAGACAGGGGGGCCCCTACGAGCAGTACTTC.